One and the same sample provided the 30 T cell receptor beta chains below, sequenced in a study of multiple sclerosis patients with progressive multifocal leukoencephalopathy (dated by TCRdb to the late 2010s). Library method: the immunoSEQ multiplex PCR assay. This immuneACCESS table, as held by TCRdb, lists in-frame sequences with V and J called but not all clones. Of the missing ones, under half trace to an unresolved V gene in checked studies; the others have no known cause. This sample holds 30,000 or so clones; around 90% were observed only once. The ten biggest clones cover about 5.7% of the sample. The meaning of the sample's time point label: time of PML onset. In light of the paper, this sample's treatment or condition label describes: on natalizumab therapy at sampling. The starting material was PBMCs, obtained from a patient treated with natalizumab. These receptor sequences come from a woman aged 40 to 55 with progressive multifocal leukoencephalopathy.

A single count supports this clone. V usage is TRBV28 and J usage is TRBJ2-6, with D unresolved. The germline gives CDR1 MDHEN, CDR2 SYDVKM. Trimming cost V 6 bases and J 0 bases, with 18 bases left between them. The CDR3 is 18 residues long. The CDR3 nucleotides are TGTGCCAGCAGCCCCCCGTCCTGGCAGCGCTCTGGGGCCAACGTCCTGACTTTC. Its protein product is CASSPPSWQRSGANVLTF.

The chain has TRBV14 and TRBJ2-5, with D tentatively TRBD2 (7 bases). The germline V and J ends were trimmed by 3 bases and 2 bases, with 16 bases remaining between them. Germline loops: CDR1 SGHDN, CDR2 FVKESK. CDR3 length: 16 amino acids. CDR3 DNA sequence: TGTGCCAGCAGCCAGAGGACAGCGGGGAATCAAGAGACCCAGTACTTC. It encodes CASSQRTAGNQETQYF.

The chain is built from TRBV11-2 and TRBJ2-7; possibly TRBD2 for D (6 bases). The V gene lost 5 bases and the J gene lost 2 bases, with 16 bases spanning the gap. Germline values: CDR1 SGHAT, CDR2 FQNNGV. There are 15 residues in the CDR3. The CDR3 loop reads CASSPLGGMPYEQYF. For the CDR3, the DNA is TGTGCCAGCAGCCCGCTGGGGGGAATGCCCTACGAGCAGTACTTC.

V usage is TRBV2 and J usage is TRBJ2-1; 13 bases agree with TRBD2. Germline loops: CDR1 SNHLY, CDR2 FYNNEI. The CDR3 length is 15 residues. Losses at the gene ends were 7 bases for V and 7 bases for J; bases not matched to a gene: 7. CDR3 nucleotide sequence: TGTGCCAGCACCATGACTAGCGGGGGGATTAATGAGCAGTTCTTC. The encoded protein is CASTMTSGGINEQFF.

The V gene is TRBV21-1, the J gene TRBJ1-1. TRBV21-1 is designated a pseudogene. CDR3 length: 18 residues. CDR3 DNA sequence: TGTGCCAGCAGCCCAAGGGGGGGACACACGAGTTGGGAGACTGAAGCTTTCTTT. Amino acid sequence: CASSPRGGHTSWETEAFF.

Concerning this clone itself: The same CDR3 arises from other DNA sequences in this sample as well. The chain combines TRBV2 with TRBJ1-5; tentatively, D is TRBD1 (5 bases). The V gene's germline CDR1 is SNHLY and CDR2 FYNNEI. V lost 6 bases and J 2 bases, leaving 14 bases between the germline ends. CDR3 size: 15 residues. CDR3 sequence reads: CASSGQGVGNQPQHF. Written as DNA, the CDR3 is TGTGCCAGCAGCGGGCAGGGTGTGGGCAATCAGCCCCAGCATTTT.

CDR3: CASSEQKGGYGYTF. The CDR3 DNA reads TGTGCCAGCAGTGAGCAGAAGGGTGGCTATGGCTACACCTTC. This rearrangement joins TRBV6-1 to TRBJ1-2, with D hard to call. Germline CDR1 is MNHNS and CDR2 is SASEGT. V was clipped by 3 bases and J by 4 bases, with 12 bases between them. This CDR3 is 14 amino acids long.

The V gene is TRBV7-2, the J gene TRBJ1-1; no firm D call. The V gene's germline CDR1 is SGHTA and CDR2 FQGNSA. This CDR3 region has 12 residues. V lost 3 bases and J 2 bases, leaving 4 bases between the germline ends. CDR3 protein: CASSLSNTEAFF. The CDR3 bases are TGTGCCAGCAGCTTGTCAAACACTGAAGCTTTCTTT.

This sequence joins TRBV7-9 and TRBJ2-5; D may correspond to TRBD1 or TRBD2 (5 bases each). The V gene's germline CDR1 is SEHNR and CDR2 FQNEAQ (reference sequence). This CDR3 has 17 amino acids. V was cut by 2 bases and J by 1 base, with 17 bases left in between. DNA for the CDR3: TGTGCCAGCAGCTTACCGATTGGGGGATGGATCCAAGAGACCCAGTACTTC. It encodes CASSLPIGGWIQETQYF.

The CDR3 here is CASSWKVDLYNEQFF. The CDR3 DNA reads as TGTGCCAGTAGTTGGAAGGTCGACTTATACAATGAGCAGTTCTTC. This rearrangement joins TRBV19 to TRBJ2-1; D not resolved. CDR3 length: 15 residues. The germline gives CDR1 LNHDA, CDR2 SQIVND (reference sequence). Trimming pared 5 bases from V and 4 bases from J, leaving 15 bases between.

V and J are TRBV11-2 and TRBJ2-1; TRBD1 aligns across 8 bases. The J segment lost 6 bases and the V segment lost 4 bases, leaving 2 bases of the junction unmatched. The CDR3 consists of 13 residues. CDR1 is SGHAT, CDR2 FQNNGV, per germline. The CDR3 nucleotides read TGTGCCAGCAGCTCGGACAGGGTCAATGAGCAGTTCTTC. Translated: CASSSDRVNEQFF.

The rearrangement links TRBV4-2 to TRBJ2-7, with 9 nucleotides matching TRBD1. V shed 3 bases and J 4 bases; nucleotides not matched to a gene: 10. The CDR3 runs 16 residues. The germline V gene encodes CDR1 LGHNA and CDR2 YNFKEQ. CDR3 sequence: CASSQPAGTGNYEQYF. The CDR3 DNA reads TGTGCCAGCAGCCAGCCAGCCGGGACAGGGAATTACGAGCAGTACTTC.

CDR3: CASSPRRDTYNEQFF. The CDR3 DNA follows: TGTGCCAGCTCACCGCGGCGGGACACCTACAATGAGCAGTTCTTC. The chain has TRBV18 and TRBJ2-1; D may correspond to TRBD1 or TRBD2 (6 bases each). The CDR3 extends over 15 amino acids. Germline V gene lookup returns CDR1 KGHSH and CDR2 LQKENI. V lost 3 bases, J lost 2 bases, and 11 bases lay in between.

The gene calls are TRBV4-3 and TRBJ2-2, with D perhaps assigned TRBD1 or TRBD2 (6 bases each). V shed 1 base and J shed 0 bases, with 9 bases lying between them. This CDR3 comprises 16 residues. Germline loops: CDR1 LGHNA, CDR2 YSLEER. CDR3 residues: CASSQGRGPNTGELFF. CDR3 DNA sequence: TGCGCCAGCAGCCAAGGACGGGGGCCGAACACCGGGGAGCTGTTTTTT.

The J gene is TRBJ2-7, the V gene TRBV6-6; 8 bases are shared with TRBD2. Germline V gene sequence: CDR1 MNHNY, CDR2 SVGAGI (reference sequence). V was pared by 7 bases and J by 7 bases, with 6 bases of the junction left unmatched. This CDR3 has 12 residues. CDR3 in DNA: TGTGCCAGCAATCCCCGGGAGGGGGAGCAGTACTTC. Encoded protein: CASNPREGEQYF.

This clone appeared a few times. The chain couples TRBV11-2 to TRBJ2-7; the D gene is possibly TRBD1 (5 bases). Germline V gene lookup returns CDR1 SGHAT and CDR2 FQNNGV. The CDR3 has 12 residues. V lost 1 base, J lost 6 bases, and 7 bases lay in between. In DNA form, the CDR3 reads TGTGCCAGCAGCTTAGGCAGGGCCGAGCAGTACTTC. It translates to CASSLGRAEQYF.

V and J are TRBV5-1 and TRBJ2-3; 11 nucleotides line up with TRBD1. The CDR3 runs to 15 residues. The junction had 1 base not matched to a gene; V was cut back by 2 bases and J by 2 bases. Germline V gene lookup returns CDR1 SGHRS and CDR2 YFSETQ. The CDR3 DNA follows: TGCGCCAGCAGCTTCGGACAGGGGGCCACAGATACGCAGTATTTT. Translated: CASSFGQGATDTQYF. Drawing the rest from reference TRBV5-1 and TRBJ2-3, the complete variable domain is KAGVTQTPRYLIKTRGQQVTLSCSPISGHRSVSWYQQTPGQGLQFLFEYFSETQRNKGNFPGRFSGRQFSNSRSEMNVSTLELGDSALYLCASSFGQGATDTQYFGPGTRLTVL.

V gene TRBV7-3 combines with J gene TRBJ2-7; 7 positions match TRBD2. The V gene end was trimmed by 5 bases and the J gene end by 0 bases; junction bases not matched to a gene: 7. The germline CDR1 and CDR2 sequences are SGHTA and FQGTGA. The CDR3 length is 15 residues. The CDR3 bases are TGTGCCAGCAGCCTCCTAGCGGACAACTCCTACGAGCAGTACTTC. Protein product: CASSLLADNSYEQYF.

The chain joins TRBV5-4 to TRBJ1-1; TRBD1 might be the D (6 bases). V lost 4 bases, J lost 4 bases, and 17 bases lay in between. Per the germline V gene, CDR1 is SGHNT and CDR2 is YYREEE (reference sequence). The CDR3 runs to 15 residues. CDR3 loop: CASSGGGGGSTEAFF. The DNA of the CDR3 is TGTGCCAGCAGCGGAGGGGGAGGAGGGAGCACTGAAGCTTTCTTT.

This chain connects TRBV5-1 to TRBJ1-1; no reliable D call. V was cut by 4 bases and J by 4 bases, with 14 bases left in between. This CDR3 contains 14 residues. Germline lookup yields CDR1 SGHRS and CDR2 YFSETQ. CDR3 region: CASSPEGRGTEAFF. CDR3 DNA: TGCGCCAGCAGCCCGGAGGGTAGAGGCACTGAAGCTTTCTTT.

The chain uses TRBV7-9 and TRBJ2-2; D unclear. Per the germline V gene, CDR1 is SEHNR and CDR2 is FQNEAQ (reference sequence). This CDR3 spans 15 amino acids. V was trimmed by 2 bases and J by 1 base, leaving 8 bases between them. CDR3 protein: CASSLLTQNTGELFF. The CDR3 coding sequence is TGTGCCAGCAGCTTATTGACACAGAACACCGGGGAGCTGTTTTTT. The full variable domain, its missing parts supplied by reference TRBV7-9 and TRBJ2-2, is DTGVSQNPRHKITKRGQNVTFRCDPISEHNRLYWYRQTLGQGPEFLTYFQNEAQLEKSRLLSDRFSAERPKGSFSTLEIQRTEQGDSAMYLCASSLLTQNTGELFFGEGSRLTVL.

The rearrangement links TRBV10-3 to TRBJ2-3, with 8 bases fitting TRBD2. Germline lookup yields CDR1 ENHRY and CDR2 SYGVKD. V lost 11 bases and J lost 0; bases outside the gene matches: 4. This CDR3 is built from 13 residues. For the CDR3, the DNA is TGTGCCGTTAGCGGGGCCAGCACAGATACGCAGTATTTT. Encoded protein: CAVSGASTDTQYF.

The chain recombines TRBV7-9 with TRBJ1-1; D remains ambiguous. V was clipped by 5 bases and J by 3 bases, with 7 bases between them. This CDR3 is 12 amino acids long. The germline CDR1 and CDR2 sequences are SEHNR and FQNEAQ (reference sequence). CDR3 in DNA: TGTGCCAGCAGCCTAGGGTACACTGAAGCTTTCTTT. This sequence encodes CASSLGYTEAFF.

The V call is TRBV7-9, the J call TRBJ2-3, with 8 bases lining up with TRBD2. Germline V CDR1 and CDR2: SEHNR, FQNEAQ (reference sequence). J gave up 3 bases and V 5 bases, and 10 bases lay outside the gene matches. This CDR3 comprises 16 residues. The CDR3 region has the DNA TGTGCCAGCAGCACCGGAGGGAGCGGGAGAACAGATACGCAGTATTTT. This encodes CASSTGGSGRTDTQYF.

This chain connects TRBV7-2 to TRBJ1-1; D not resolved. The CDR3 runs 13 residues. Germline V CDR1 and CDR2: SGHTA, FQGNSA. V was clipped by 0 bases and J by 2 bases, with 4 bases between them. The CDR3 nucleotides are TGTGCCAGCAGCTTAGCTAGAAACACTGAAGCTTTCTTT. Its protein product is CASSLARNTEAFF. The full variable domain, in which reference TRBV7-2 and TRBJ1-1 provide the parts outside the CDR3, is GAGVSQSPSNKVTEKGKDVELRCDPISGHTALYWYRQSLGQGLEFLIYFQGNSAPDKSGLPSDRFSAERTGGSVSTLTIQRTQQEDSAVYLCASSLARNTEAFFGQGTRLTVV.

This clone was detected only once. The chain uses TRBV10-3 and TRBJ2-1; tentative D call: TRBD1 (5 bases). Trimming pared 10 bases from V and 6 bases from J, leaving 7 bases between. The CDR3 contains 10 residues. Germline V gives CDR1 ENHRY, CDR2 SYGVKD. This CDR3 is CATQGNEQFF. In DNA form, the CDR3 reads TGTGCCACCCAGGGCAATGAGCAGTTCTTC.

The chain carries TRBV7-2 and TRBJ2-7; D gene unclear. The CDR3 spans 13 residues. Germline values: CDR1 SGHTA, CDR2 FQGNSA. Deletions cut 1 base from V and 3 bases from J, with 7 bases between. This CDR3 is CASSLVFGYEQYF. Here the CDR3 DNA reads TGTGCCAGCAGCTTAGTTTTCGGCTACGAGCAGTACTTC. The variable domain in full, completed from reference TRBV7-2 and TRBJ2-7, reads GAGVSQSPSNKVTEKGKDVELRCDPISGHTALYWYRQSLGQGLEFLIYFQGNSAPDKSGLPSDRFSAERTGGSVSTLTIQRTQQEDSAVYLCASSLVFGYEQYFGPGTRLTVT.

This chain joins TRBV4-1 and TRBJ2-6; D possibly corresponds to TRBD1 (5 bases). Germline CDR1 reads MGHRA; CDR2 reads YSYEKL. V lost 0 bases, J lost 1 base, and 7 bases lay in between. The CDR3 is 16 residues long. CDR3 sequence reads: CASSQEYRSGANVLTF. The CDR3 nucleotides read TGCGCCAGCAGCCAAGAATACAGGTCTGGGGCCAACGTCCTGACTTTC.

This chain links TRBV6-5 with TRBJ1-4, with 7 bases that match TRBD1. The CDR3 has 15 residues. V gave up 7 bases and J gave up 2 bases; unmatched junction bases: 7. Germline CDR1 is MNHEY and CDR2 is SVGAGI. CDR3 in DNA: TGTGCCAGCAAGGGGGAGACAGGGACTAATGAAAAACTGTTTTTT. Encoded protein: CASKGETGTNEKLFF.

Only one count was recorded for this clone. CDR3 amino acids: CASSWASGRGIYNEQFF. CDR3 nucleotide sequence: TGTGCCAGCAGCTGGGCTTCAGGGCGGGGGATCTACAATGAGCAGTTCTTC. This chain joins TRBV5-6 and TRBJ2-1; 7 bases line up with TRBD2. J gave up 3 bases and V 3 bases, and 12 bases lay outside the gene matches. CDR3 size: 17 residues. Per germline, CDR1 SGHDT and CDR2 YYEEEE.